Shown below are 25 T cell receptor beta chains from a single sample sequenced in a study of neurological immune-mediated disorders. The time point is: longitudinal time-point 2. MiXCR, applied by TCRdb to the 5' RACE reads, yields one record per CDR3 protein. The sample shows roughly 80,000 distinct CDR3 sequences, nearly 6% of them seen only once. Material: PBMCs. These receptors were collected from a woman aged 55-69 years with multiple sclerosis.

This clonotype was found many times. The V call is TRBV6-5, the J call TRBJ1-5, with unresolved D. This CDR3 spans 15 amino acids. The V end lost 8 bases, the J end lost 5 bases, and 19 bases lay between the germline ends. Germline V gene sequence: CDR1 MNHEY, CDR2 SVGAGI. CDR3 region: CASGTSREWDQPQHF. The CDR3 DNA follows: TGTGCCAGCGGTACTTCGAGGGAGTGGGATCAGCCCCAGCATTTT.

This clonotype was counted many times. V usage is TRBV28 and J usage is TRBJ2-7; TRBD1 aligns across 9 bases. The CDR3 consists of 15 residues. Looked up from germline, CDR1 is MDHEN and CDR2 is SYDVKM. The ends lost 5 bases at V and 6 bases at J; junction bases unmatched: 11. The CDR3 coding sequence is TGTGCCAGCAGTCCAAACAGGGGGCCCCTGGGCGAGCAGTACTTC. Its translation: CASSPNRGPLGEQYF. The complete variable domain, with remaining parts taken from reference TRBV28 and TRBJ2-7, reads DVKVTQSSRYLVKRTGEKVFLECVQDMDHENMFWYRQDPGLGLRLIYFSYDVKMKEKGDIPEGYSVSREKKERFSLILESASTNQTSMYLCASSPNRGPLGEQYFGPGTRLTVT.

This clonotype has a count of ten or more. This rearrangement joins TRBV7-2 to TRBJ2-3; D possibly corresponds to TRBD2 (6 bases). Trimming pared 5 bases from V and 3 bases from J, leaving 15 bases between. Germline-derived CDR1 and CDR2 are SGHTA and FQGNSA. This CDR3 region has 15 residues. The CDR3: CASSPGGAGTDTQYF. DNA of the CDR3: TGTGCCAGCAGCCCCGGAGGGGCTGGTACAGATACGCAGTATTTT.

In this sample, this clonotype turned up many times. V and J are TRBV20-1 and TRBJ2-5; 9 bases agree with TRBD1. This CDR3 has 15 residues. Germline trimming cut 6 bases from V and 1 base from J; bases unmatched to any gene: 9. Germline CDR1 DFQATT, CDR2 SNEGSKA (reference sequence). The CDR3 nucleotides are TGCAGTGCGCACCGGGGACAGGGCCCCCAAGAGACCCAGTACTTC. It specifies CSAHRGQGPQETQYF.

This clonotype was recorded at least ten times. This chain links TRBV20-1 with TRBJ1-1, with D tentatively TRBD1 (5 bases). The CDR3 extends over 11 amino acids. CDR1 and CDR2 (germline): DFQATT, SNEGSKA (reference sequence). The CDR3 coding sequence is TGCAGCGCCGGGACCAACACTGAAGCTTTCTTT. This gives the protein CSAGTNTEAFF.

This clonotype was counted ten times or more. The chain links TRBV6-5 to TRBJ1-1; D possibly corresponds to TRBD1 (5 bases). The germline V gene encodes CDR1 MNHEY and CDR2 SVGAGI. The CDR3 contains 13 residues. The V end lost 6 bases, the J end lost 2 bases, and 10 bases lay between the germline ends. The CDR3 loop reads CASSFGGNTEAFF. CDR3 bases: TGTGCCAGCAGCTTTGGGGGAAACACTGAAGCTTTCTTT.

Many counts were recorded for this clonotype. The gene calls are TRBV27 and TRBJ2-6; the D is unclear. The germline V gene has CDR1 MNHEY and CDR2 SMNVEV (reference sequence). Trimming removed 4 bases from V and 0 bases from J, with 7 bases in between. CDR3 length equals 15 residues. CDR3 sequence reads: CASSSHSSGANVLTF. For the CDR3, the DNA is TGTGCCAGCAGTTCCCACAGCTCTGGGGCCAACGTCCTGACTTTC. The entire variable domain, with the rest obtained from reference TRBV27 and TRBJ2-6, is as follows: EAQVTQNPRYLITVTGKKLTVTCSQNMNHEYMSWYRQDPGLGLRQIYYSMNVEVTDKGDVPEGYKVSRKEKRNFPLILESPSPNQTSLYFCASSSHSSGANVLTFGAGSRLTVL.

This clonotype was counted at least ten times. The genes are TRBV5-1 and TRBJ2-2; D tentatively reads TRBD1 or TRBD2 (5 bases each). Looked up from germline, CDR1 is SGHRS and CDR2 is YFSETQ. The germline V and J ends were trimmed by 4 bases and 1 base, with 11 bases remaining between them. The CDR3 is 15 amino acids. This CDR3 reads CASSIRDQNTGELFF. The CDR3 nucleotides are TGCGCCAGCAGCATCCGGGACCAGAACACCGGGGAGCTGTTTTTT.

V is TRBV29-1 and J is TRBJ2-7; perhaps TRBD1 as D (5 bases). The CDR3 runs 11 residues. Germline CDR1 and CDR2: SQVTM and ANQGSEA. V was cut by 5 bases and J by 4 bases, with 9 bases left in between. The DNA of the CDR3 is TGCAGCGTTTTACAGGCTTACGAGCAGTACTTC. It translates to CSVLQAYEQYF.

This clonotype was counted only a few times. The CDR3: CASSLKLNTEAFF. The DNA for the CDR3 is TGTGCCAGCAGCCTGAAATTGAACACTGAAGCTTTCTTT. This chain joins TRBV14 and TRBJ1-1; D gene unclear. CDR3 size: 13 residues. Germline V lookup: CDR1 SGHDN, CDR2 FVKESK. V was shortened by 4 bases and J by 0 bases, with 6 bases between the two germline ends.

This clonotype has ten or more counts. The V call is TRBV15, the J call TRBJ1-5; D uncertain. CDR3 length: 15 residues. The germline V gene has CDR1 LNHNV and CDR2 YYDKDF (reference sequence). With 5 bases removed from V and 4 bases from J, the gap between germline ends came to 15 bases. CDR3 DNA sequence: TGTGCCACCAGCTTGGAGAAGGGAATAAATCAGCCCCAGCATTTT. Protein sequence: CATSLEKGINQPQHF.

This clonotype has at least ten counts. This chain connects TRBV7-2 to TRBJ1-6; D not resolved. V was shortened by 1 base and J by 0 bases, with 13 bases between the two germline ends. Germline V gene data show CDR1 as SGHTA and CDR2 as FQGNSA. The length of the CDR3 is 18 residues. The CDR3 DNA follows: TGTGCCAGCAGCTTAGAAACAAGAATGAGCTCCTATAATTCACCCCTCCACTTT. Translating it yields CASSLETRMSSYNSPLHF.

This clonotype was recorded at least ten times. This sequence joins TRBV14 and TRBJ2-3; 7 bases map to TRBD2. J lost 0 bases, V lost 0 bases, and 6 bases had no gene match. CDR1 and CDR2 (germline): SGHDN, FVKESK. This CDR3 contains 17 residues. This chain's CDR3 is CASSQESGGFSTDTQYF. CDR3 nucleotide sequence: TGTGCCAGCAGCCAAGAATCGGGAGGATTTAGCACAGATACGCAGTATTTT. Using reference TRBV14 and TRBJ2-3 for the parts outside the CDR3, the full variable domain is EAGVTQFPSHSVIEKGQTVTLRCDPISGHDNLYWYRRVMGKEIKFLLHFVKESKQDESGMPNNRFLAERTGGTYSTLKVQPAELEDSGVYFCASSQESGGFSTDTQYFGPGTRLTVL.

This clonotype appeared many times. The V and J genes are TRBV5-1 and TRBJ2-7; D is ambiguous. The V end lost 1 base, the J end lost 1 base, and 9 bases lay between the germline ends. Germline values: CDR1 SGHRS, CDR2 YFSETQ. This CDR3 comprises 14 residues. CDR3 nucleotide sequence: TGCGCCAGCAGCTTGCAGGTCAGTTCCTACGAGCAGTACTTC. It encodes CASSLQVSSYEQYF.

This chain uses TRBV12-3 or TRBV12-4 with TRBJ1-4; D is perhaps TRBD1 (5 bases). The V gene lost 6 bases and the J gene lost 10 bases, with 24 bases spanning the gap. The CDR3 sequence is 16 residues long. CDR3 in amino acids: CASSFSSGAGRGKLFF. The CDR3 DNA follows: TGTGCCAGCAGCTTCTCAAGCGGGGCTGGCCGGGGAAAACTGTTTTTT.

Relative to its sample, this clonotype is medium-sized. V is TRBV20-1 and J is TRBJ2-3; possibly TRBD2 for D (5 bases). The CDR3 contains 16 residues. Germline lookup yields CDR1 DFQATT and CDR2 SNEGSKA (reference sequence). Trimming pared 3 bases from V and 4 bases from J, leaving 20 bases between. The chain's CDR3 is CSAREAPSPPSDTQYF. CDR3 nucleotide sequence: TGCAGTGCTAGGGAGGCCCCGAGCCCCCCCTCAGATACGCAGTATTTT.

This clonotype has a count of ten or more. The chain recombines TRBV6-5 with TRBJ2-3, with D perhaps TRBD1 or TRBD2 (6 bases each). Germline lookup yields CDR1 MNHEY and CDR2 SVGAGI. The CDR3 spans 14 residues. The germline V and J ends were trimmed by 3 bases and 3 bases, with 10 bases remaining between them. In DNA, the CDR3 is TGTGCCAGCAGTTATCAGGGGACTACAGATACGCAGTATTTT. This sequence encodes CASSYQGTTDTQYF.

This clonotype came up many times. The CDR3 DNA reads TGCGCCAGCAGCTCCATAACGGACAGCGCATACAATGAGCAGTTCTTC. Residues: CASSSITDSAYNEQFF. The chain recombines TRBV5-1 with TRBJ2-1, with D tentatively TRBD1 (6 bases). CDR1 is SGHRS, CDR2 YFSETQ, per germline. The CDR3 runs to 16 residues. The V end was cut by 3 bases, the J end by 4 bases, with 17 bases between.

This clonotype was observed at least ten times. The genes are TRBV7-9 and TRBJ1-5; 11 positions agree with TRBD1. V was clipped by 1 base and J by 7 bases; unmatched bases: 9. In germline, CDR1 is SEHNR, CDR2 FQNEAQ (reference sequence). The CDR3 totals 17 residues. CDR3 loop: CASSLVHGTGGRQPQHF. The DNA of the CDR3 is TGTGCCAGCAGCTTAGTTCATGGGACAGGGGGAAGACAGCCCCAGCATTTT.

This chain uses TRBV10-3 with TRBJ1-5; TRBD1 might be the D (5 bases). Germline V gene lookup returns CDR1 ENHRY and CDR2 SYGVKD. V dropped 2 bases and J dropped 4 bases, with 12 bases sitting between them. The CDR3 is 15 residues long. The CDR3 loop is CAISEEGHLNQPQHF. The CDR3 bases are TGTGCCATCAGTGAGGAGGGGCACCTAAATCAGCCCCAGCATTTT.

The table lists this clonotype with many counts. V is TRBV24-1 and J is TRBJ2-1; 9 bases map to TRBD1. The trim removed 9 bases at V and 1 base at J, leaving 3 bases unmatched. The V gene's germline CDR1 is KGHDR and CDR2 SFDVKD. The CDR3 runs to 14 residues. CDR3 sequence (DNA): TGTGCCACCTCGGGGACAGGGTCCTACAATGAGCAGTTCTTC. Protein product: CATSGTGSYNEQFF.

This clonotype has at least ten counts. The rearrangement links TRBV5-1 to TRBJ2-7, with D tentatively TRBD1 (6 bases). The CDR3 is 13 amino acids. From germline, CDR1 is SGHRS and CDR2 YFSETQ. Trimming took 0 bases from V and 3 from J, leaving 7 bases between them. DNA of the CDR3: TGCGCCAGCAGCTTGGAGGGGGTCTACGAGCAGTACTTC. Translation gives CASSLEGVYEQYF.

There are many counts of this clonotype. This chain connects TRBV20-1 to TRBJ2-1, with TRBD2 matching 8 bases. V shed 0 bases, J shed 4 bases, and the junction held 8 bases outside the gene matches. CDR1 and CDR2 from the germline V gene are DFQATT and SNEGSKA (reference sequence). The CDR3 extends over 16 amino acids. CDR3 region: CSARDELAGLYNEQFF. The CDR3 region has the DNA TGCAGTGCTAGAGATGAGTTAGCGGGGTTGTACAATGAGCAGTTCTTC.

This clonotype came up many times. The chain has TRBV12-3 or TRBV12-4 and TRBJ1-1; D perhaps matches TRBD1 (6 bases). The CDR3 runs to 13 residues. Trimming pared 5 bases from V and 6 bases from J, leaving 13 bases between. The CDR3 here is CASSRNRDSEAFF. Here the CDR3 DNA reads TGTGCCAGCAGTAGAAACAGGGACTCTGAAGCTTTCTTT.

This clonotype was recorded many times. The chain is built from TRBV2 and TRBJ1-1; D is possibly TRBD1 (5 bases). From germline, CDR1 is SNHLY and CDR2 FYNNEI. The germline V and J ends were trimmed by 6 bases and 4 bases, with 12 bases remaining between them. The CDR3 is made up of 13 amino acids. The CDR3 loop reads CASSGGMGTEAFF. The DNA for the CDR3 is TGTGCCAGCAGCGGGGGAATGGGCACTGAAGCTTTCTTT.